The present entry profiles one TCR beta chain with its context. The entry originates in a study of blood T cell repertoires in COVID-19. Across the study: From the United States, Italy and Spain came samples of acute and convalescent COVID-19. The analysed material was cDNA or gDNA that came from T cells, B-cell-depleted T cells, or PBMCs.

This CDR3 spans 14 amino acids. Germline V gene lookup returns CDR1 SEHNR and CDR2 FQNEAQ (reference sequence). V dropped 3 bases and J dropped 4 bases, with 9 bases sitting between them. Some clones are missing from TCRdb's copy, which holds only in-frame ones; the method was immunoSEQ multiplex PCR. The sample lists about 220,000 clones, roughly 80% occurring once. This receptor was obtained from a woman in her sixties or seventies with COVID-19, enrolled during active disease. V is TRBV7-9 and J is TRBJ1-4, with TRBD1 as a possible D gene (5 bases). Input material: peripheral blood. The CDR3 region is CASSFTQGNEKLFF. Written as DNA, the CDR3 is TGTGCCAGCAGCTTTACTCAGGGTAATGAAAAACTGTTTTTT.